Described below is a single TCR beta chain sequence and its context. There is no known antigen for this receptor. No much larger clonotype is one base removed from it; base qualities were not supplied. The sample comes from a study of shared clonotypes between healthy human individuals (dated by TCRdb to about 2020). In the study overall: Three men and two women, aged 18 to 49 years, made up the cohort. To increase sequencing depth and limit assay-specific biases, TCR repertoire library preparation and sequencing were carried out by different laboratories using diverse techniques. To estimate repertoire size and how much clonotypes are shared between individuals, the study performed deep sequencing of blood TCR repertoires from a handful of healthy adults. For each donor, CD4 naive and CD4 memory were each given three plates, CD8 naive was given two plates, and CD8 memory was given one plate. Leukapheresis yielded between about 0.85 and 9.5 billion PBMCs per donor.

What the research found in general, with its limitations: The small number of donors limited the genetic and exposure-history diversity represented. Rarefaction of sorted-subset datasets indicated incomplete sequencing despite the large sequencing depth. Sampling was restricted to blood, and TCR repertoires in tissue are likely to differ from TCR repertoires in blood. Across a few donors, approximately 5% of naive CD4, around 3.3% of naive CD8, about 2.3% of memory CD4, and approximately 0.42% of memory CD8 clonotypes were shared. Larger estimated clonotype richness was generally found for naive subsets than for memory subsets. Based on pairwise subsampling, the degree of clonotype sharing among donors was expected to be affected by sequencing depth. Higher generation probabilities were observed for clonotypes shared by all four sorted-subset donors than for non-shared clonotypes.

TCR CDR3 regions were amplified from genomic DNA by multiplex PCR using the deep immunoSEQ assay. Extracted genomic DNA from each cell subset was spread evenly across all wells of several immunoSEQ 96-well plates, with each plate serving as a replicate. Each replicate PCR for sorted subsets received 150 to 250 ng genomic DNA, equal to about 30,000 T cell genomes. Purified libraries were measured with a Qubit 3.0 fluorometer, size-checked on a Bioanalyzer 2100, and measured again with the KAPA Library Quantification kit. Each immunoSEQ 96-well plate was sequenced on its own single-read 150-cycle Illumina NextSeq 550 flow cell. In the paper's pipeline: Because the immunoSEQ output held only junctional sequences and lacked quality scores, the filtering could not match the filtering applied to full-length reads. To assign V/J genes and CDR3, sequences were annotated using PyIR, a Python wrapper for IgBLAST v1.9, with IMGT germline references. Reads with weak V/J assignments (E-value above 1e-6), missing CDR3, stop codons, out-of-frame junctions, or ambiguous translated residues were removed. A V3J clonotype was defined by an identical inferred V gene, J gene, and CDR3 amino acid sequence. Percentage overlap between repertoires was calculated by dividing the number of shared unique clonotypes by the size of the smaller repertoire. RTK rarefaction, the Chao1 estimator, and Recon v2.1 estimates of unobserved clonotypes were used to assess repertoire richness. For all TCRbeta clonotypes obtained by the gDNA method from a few donors, generation probabilities were computed with OLGA. TCRdb retrieved this table from immuneACCESS and kept in-frame rearrangements only. Not all clones are present; in checked studies, unresolved V genes account for under half, and no reason is known for the remainder. Clonal size and the V and J genes are those of that table, whereas D and trimming came from the DNA. In this sample the table shows over 800,000 clones, about 92% of which occur a single time. Of the sample, about 25% is held by the ten largest clones.

CD8 naive samples were obtained by positive selection for CCR7 among CD45RO-negative cells, yielding a CD45RA+CCR7+ population from which TemRA cells were excluded. The donors were healthy, HIV-negative adults with no recently reported acute infections or vaccinations. All donors were Caucasian adults living in Nashville, Tennessee, USA. After blood collection by leukapheresis, PBMCs were isolated using Ficoll-Histopaque density gradient centrifugation and then cryopreserved in the vapor phase of liquid nitrogen. Analytical flow cytometry was used to check the purity and quantity of every magnetically sorted T cell population. Each sorted fraction had its genomic DNA isolated and then quantified by UV absorbance on a Nanodrop 2000c. Trimming costs V 1 base and J 1 base, and their ends lie 6 bases apart. Reading the germline V gene (reference sequence) gives CDR1 MNHEY and CDR2 SMNVEV. From cysteine to phenylalanine, the CDR3 is 14 amino acids long. Only CDR3 DNA is held: 42 bases, read in frame from base 1.

Material: naive CD8+ T cells sorted from blood. The cell subset or site label corresponds to: CD45RA+CCR7+. The chain links TRBV27 with TRBJ2-3; no D segment can be confidently identified. This sequence was found in a man aged 25-40 years in good health. This receptor carries the CDR3 CASSLFPGTDTQYF. The nucleotides read TGTGCCAGCAGTTTATTCCCTGGCACAGATACGCAGTATTTT.